This TCR beta chain was sequenced during a study of shared clonotypes between healthy human individuals. Regarding the study as a whole: Memory subsets generally showed lower estimated richness than naive subsets. Tissues were not sampled, only blood, and their repertoires likely differ.

Only in-frame clones appear in the TCRdb table, and some are missing; sequencing was by immunoSEQ multiplex PCR. The table shows about 680,000 clones, with around 73% occurring only once. Healthy HIV-negative adults with no recent acute infections or vaccinations were recruited as donors. Remarks on this clone: No antigen is known for it.

The sequence came from a woman in her 30s in good health. Sequenced input: memory CD4+ T cells sorted from blood. Subset in this sample: CD45RA-negative fraction.

CDR3: CASSQDGAGTYNEQFF. Written as DNA, the CDR3 is TGTGCCAGCAGCCAAGACGGAGCGGGGACTTACAATGAGCAGTTCTTC. The chain links TRBV4-2 to TRBJ2-1; 7 bases align to TRBD2. This CDR3 comprises 16 residues. V gave up 0 bases and J gave up 4 bases; unmatched junction bases: 6. Germline V gene sequence: CDR1 LGHNA, CDR2 YNFKEQ.